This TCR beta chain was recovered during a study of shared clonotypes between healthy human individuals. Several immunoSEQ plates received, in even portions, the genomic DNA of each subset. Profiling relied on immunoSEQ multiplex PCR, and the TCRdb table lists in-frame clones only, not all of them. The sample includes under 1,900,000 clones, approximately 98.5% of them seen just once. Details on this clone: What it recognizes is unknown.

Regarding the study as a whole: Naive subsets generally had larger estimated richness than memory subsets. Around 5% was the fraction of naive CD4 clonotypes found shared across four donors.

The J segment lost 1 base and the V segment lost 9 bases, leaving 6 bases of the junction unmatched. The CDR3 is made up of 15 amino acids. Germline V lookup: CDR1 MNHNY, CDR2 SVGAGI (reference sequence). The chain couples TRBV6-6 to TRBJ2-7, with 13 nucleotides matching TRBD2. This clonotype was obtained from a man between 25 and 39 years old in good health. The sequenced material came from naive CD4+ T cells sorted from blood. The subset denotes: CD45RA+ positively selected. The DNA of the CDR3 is TGTGCCAGTTGTGGGACTAGCGGGATTTCCTACGAGCAGTACTTC. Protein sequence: CASCGTSGISYEQYF.